This T cell receptor (beta chain) was captured in a study of T-cell reconstitution after alpha-beta-depleted transplantation in children. Study-wide points: From newly produced T cells came most of the T-cell counts and diversity one year after transplant. Some patients' high day-60 TCRbeta diversity was traced to surviving recipient T cells and thymic progenitors. Expanded graft clones, several hundred of them, were reportedly the source of alpha-beta T cells about two months after transplant.

Preparation of the TCRbeta library involved a method that used unique molecular identifiers. TCRdb analysed the PCR reads with MiXCR anew, one entry per CDR3 protein. The profile covers almost 600,000 distinct CDR3 sequences, with 20% to 30% appearing a single time and under 45% taken by the ten largest. Germline trimming cut 2 bases from V and 1 base from J; bases unmatched to any gene: 13. Germline CDR1 SGDLS, CDR2 YYNGEE. This CDR3 comprises 18 residues. This clonotype was recorded many times. Its antigen is undetermined. The source was PBMCs, collected before TCRalphabeta/CD19-depleted stem cell transplant. The chain couples TRBV9 to TRBJ2-3; 7 bases align to TRBD2. The TCR was taken from a boy in the first two years of life with Wiskott-Aldrich syndrome, due to receive a stem cell transplant. CDR3 region: CASSVRAGGSYGTDTQYF. The CDR3 bases are TGTGCCAGCAGCGTTCGGGCTGGCGGGAGTTACGGCACAGATACGCAGTATTTT.